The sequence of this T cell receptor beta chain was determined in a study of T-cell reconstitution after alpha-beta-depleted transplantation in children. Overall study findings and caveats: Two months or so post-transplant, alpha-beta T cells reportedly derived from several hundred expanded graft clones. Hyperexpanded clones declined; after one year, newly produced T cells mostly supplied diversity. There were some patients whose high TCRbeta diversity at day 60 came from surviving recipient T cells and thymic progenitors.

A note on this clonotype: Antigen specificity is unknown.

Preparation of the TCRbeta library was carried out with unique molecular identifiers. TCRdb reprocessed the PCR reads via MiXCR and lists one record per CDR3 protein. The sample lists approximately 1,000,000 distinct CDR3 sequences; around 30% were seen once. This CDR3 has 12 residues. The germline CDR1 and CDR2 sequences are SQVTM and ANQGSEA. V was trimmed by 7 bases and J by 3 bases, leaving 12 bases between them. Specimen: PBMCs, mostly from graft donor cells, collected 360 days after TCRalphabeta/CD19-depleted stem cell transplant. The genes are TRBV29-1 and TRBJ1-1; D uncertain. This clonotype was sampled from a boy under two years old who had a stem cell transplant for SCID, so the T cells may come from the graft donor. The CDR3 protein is CSAISGYTEAFF. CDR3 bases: TGCAGCGCCATCTCCGGGTACACTGAAGCTTTCTTT. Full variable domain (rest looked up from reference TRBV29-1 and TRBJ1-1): SAVISQKPSRDICQRGTSLTIQCQVDSQVTMMFWYRQQPGQSLTLIATANQGSEATYESGFVIDKFPISRPNLTFSTLTVSNMSPEDSSIYLCSAISGYTEAFFGQGTRLTVV.